This entry lists 10 T cell receptor beta chains sequenced from one sample in a study of cytomegalovirus exposure and HLA in healthy donors. PCR primers comprised 60 Vbeta and 13 Jbeta primers. TCRdb keeps only in-frame clones here, not all; method: immunoSEQ multiplex PCR. The table has about 190,000 clones, about 83% seen once. The sequenced sample was PBMCs. The source of these receptors is a woman aged 25 to 39 in good health and CMV-seropositive.

The rearrangement joins TRBV29-1 to TRBJ1-1, with D possibly matching TRBD1 (5 bases). V lost 7 bases, J lost 10 bases, and 16 bases lay in between. Germline-derived CDR1 and CDR2 are SQVTM and ANQGSEA. The CDR3 runs 11 residues. CDR3 in DNA: TGCAGCGCCCGGGAAACGGGGGGAGCTTTCTTT. This translates into CSARETGGAFF.

The chain carries TRBV2 and TRBJ1-2; 9 nucleotides line up with TRBD1. Trimming cost V 7 bases and J 7 bases; bases outside gene matches: 13. This CDR3 has 15 amino acids. Germline assignment: CDR1 SNHLY and CDR2 FYNNEI. CDR3 in DNA: TGTGCCAGCACGCTTGGACAGGGGCTAGAGGGTGGCTACACCTTC. It yields the protein CASTLGQGLEGGYTF.

This clone was seen a single time. The V and J genes are TRBV5-6 and TRBJ2-4, with D possibly matching TRBD2 (5 bases). The CDR3 contains 17 residues. The germline CDR1 and CDR2 sequences are SGHDT and YYEEEE. The V end lost 0 bases, the J end lost 2 bases, and 15 bases lay between the germline ends. The CDR3 sequence: CASSLAAGLGSKNIQYF. CDR3 coding DNA: TGTGCCAGCAGCTTGGCGGCGGGTCTGGGGTCCAAAAACATTCAGTACTTC.

This clone came up once. This chain links TRBV14 with TRBJ2-7, with D perhaps matching TRBD1 (6 bases). The ends were cut back, 4 bases at V and 6 bases at J, with 13 bases in the middle. This CDR3 has 13 amino acids. The germline gives CDR1 SGHDN, CDR2 FVKESK. In DNA, the CDR3 is TGTGCCAGCAGCCGCACAGGGTTCCTCGAGCAGTACTTC. It encodes CASSRTGFLEQYF.

This clone has just a few counts. The chain carries TRBV7-9 and TRBJ1-5; unclear D gene. CDR1 is SEHNR, CDR2 FQNEAQ, per germline (reference sequence). The CDR3 contains 14 residues. V lost 5 bases and J 2 bases, leaving 10 bases between the germline ends. The DNA for the CDR3 is TGTGCCAGCAGCCCACCAGGTGGCAATCAGCCCCAGCATTTT. Protein sequence: CASSPPGGNQPQHF.

The chain employs TRBV19 and TRBJ2-7; no clear D. V gave up 10 bases and J gave up 3 bases, with 7 bases separating them. This CDR3 is 10 amino acids long. Germline loops: CDR1 LNHDA, CDR2 SQIVND (reference sequence). The DNA for the CDR3 is TGTGCCACCGGAGACTACGAGCAGTACTTC. Protein sequence: CATGDYEQYF. The whole variable domain, filled in from reference TRBV19 and TRBJ2-7, reads DGGITQSPKYLFRKEGQNVTLSCEQNLNHDAMYWYRQDPGQGLRLIYYSQIVNDFQKGDIAEGYSVSREKKESFPLTVTSAQKNPTAFYLCATGDYEQYFGPGTRLTVT.

The chain joins TRBV9 to TRBJ1-5; tentative D call: TRBD1 (5 bases). Germline CDR1 and CDR2: SGDLS and YYNGEE. This CDR3 contains 15 residues. V was pared by 5 bases and J by 7 bases, with 19 bases between. The DNA of the CDR3 is TGTGCCAGCAGTGCAACGGAGGGGCTCGGGCAGCCCCAGCATTTT. Protein sequence: CASSATEGLGQPQHF.

The chain carries TRBV9 and TRBJ1-4; 7 bases agree with TRBD1. In germline, CDR1 is SGDLS, CDR2 YYNGEE. V lost 0 bases and J lost 5; bases outside the gene matches: 1. The CDR3 totals 14 residues. CDR3 sequence reads: CASSVAGGNEKLFF. The CDR3 DNA sequence: TGTGCCAGCAGCGTAGCAGGGGGAAATGAAAAACTGTTTTTT.

J is TRBJ2-3 and V is TRBV5-1; possibly TRBD2 for D (6 bases). Looked up from germline, CDR1 is SGHRS and CDR2 is YFSETQ. This CDR3 has 18 residues. V dropped 5 bases and J dropped 3 bases, with 25 bases sitting between them. The CDR3 here is CASSMGPLREGLTDTQYF. CDR3 bases: TGCGCCAGCAGTATGGGGCCGTTGCGGGAAGGGTTAACAGATACGCAGTATTTT.

V and J are TRBV27 and TRBJ2-7; D perhaps matches TRBD2 (8 bases). V was shortened by 2 bases and J by 1 base, with 21 bases between the two germline ends. The CDR3 is made up of 18 amino acids. Per germline, CDR1 MNHEY and CDR2 SMNVEV (reference sequence). The CDR3 region is CASSLAPGTAGVSYEQYF. CDR3 bases: TGTGCCAGCAGTTTAGCCCCGGGGACAGCGGGGGTTTCCTACGAGCAGTACTTC.